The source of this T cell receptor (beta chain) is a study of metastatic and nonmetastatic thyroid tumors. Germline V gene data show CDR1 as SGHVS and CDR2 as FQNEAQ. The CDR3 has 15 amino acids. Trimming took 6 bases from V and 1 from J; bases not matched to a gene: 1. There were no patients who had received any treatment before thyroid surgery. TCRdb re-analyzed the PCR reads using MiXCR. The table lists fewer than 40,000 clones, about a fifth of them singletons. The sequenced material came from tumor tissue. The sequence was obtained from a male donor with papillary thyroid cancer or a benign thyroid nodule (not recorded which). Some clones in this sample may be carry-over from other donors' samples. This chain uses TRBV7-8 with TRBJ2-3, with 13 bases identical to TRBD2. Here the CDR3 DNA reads TGTGCCAGCAGTACTAGCGGGGGGGGCACAGATACGCAGTATTTT. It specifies CASSTSGGGTDTQYF. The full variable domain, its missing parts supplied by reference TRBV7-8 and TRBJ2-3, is GAGVSQSPRYKVAKRGQDVALRCDPISGHVSLFWYQQALGQGPEFLTYFQNEAQLDKSGLPSDRFFAERPEGSVSTLKIQRTQQEDSAVYLCASSTSGGGTDTQYFGPGTRLTVL.